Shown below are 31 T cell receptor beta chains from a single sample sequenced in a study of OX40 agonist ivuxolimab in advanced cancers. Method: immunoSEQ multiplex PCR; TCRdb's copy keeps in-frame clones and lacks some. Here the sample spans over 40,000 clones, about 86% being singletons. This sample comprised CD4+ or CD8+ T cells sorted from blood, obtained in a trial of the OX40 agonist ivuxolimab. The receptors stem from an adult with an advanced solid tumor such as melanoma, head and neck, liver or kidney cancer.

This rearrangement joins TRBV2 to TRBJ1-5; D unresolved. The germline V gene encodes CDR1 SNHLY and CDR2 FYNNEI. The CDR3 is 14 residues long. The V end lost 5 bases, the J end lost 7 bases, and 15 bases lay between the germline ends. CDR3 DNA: TGTGCCAGCAGTCTTTCCGGGGTGATCCAGCCCCAGCATTTT. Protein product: CASSLSGVIQPQHF.

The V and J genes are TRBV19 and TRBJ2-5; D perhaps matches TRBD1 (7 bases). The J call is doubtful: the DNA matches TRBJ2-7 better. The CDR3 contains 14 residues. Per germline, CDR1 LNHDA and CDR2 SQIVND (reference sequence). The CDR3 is CAIFGGQSPYEQYF. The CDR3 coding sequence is TGTGCCATCTTCGGGGGACAGTCCCCCTACGAGCAGTACTTC.

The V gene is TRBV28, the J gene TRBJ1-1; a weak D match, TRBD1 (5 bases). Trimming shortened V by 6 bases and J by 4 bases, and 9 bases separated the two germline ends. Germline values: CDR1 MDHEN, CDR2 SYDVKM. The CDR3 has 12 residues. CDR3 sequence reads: CASRSGGTEAFF. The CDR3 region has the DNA TGTGCCAGCAGGAGTGGGGGCACTGAAGCTTTCTTT.

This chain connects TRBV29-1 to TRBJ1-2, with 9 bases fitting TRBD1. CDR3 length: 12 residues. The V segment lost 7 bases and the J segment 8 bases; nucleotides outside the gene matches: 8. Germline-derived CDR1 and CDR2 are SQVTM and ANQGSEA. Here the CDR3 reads CSAGGQGEGYTF. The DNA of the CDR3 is TGCAGCGCTGGGGGACAGGGTGAAGGCTACACCTTC.

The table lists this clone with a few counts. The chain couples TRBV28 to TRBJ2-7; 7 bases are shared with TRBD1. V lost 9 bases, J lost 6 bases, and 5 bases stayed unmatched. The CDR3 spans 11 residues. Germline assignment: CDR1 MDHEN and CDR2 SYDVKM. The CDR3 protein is CASWTGREQYF. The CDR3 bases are TGTGCCAGTTGGACAGGCCGCGAGCAGTACTTC.

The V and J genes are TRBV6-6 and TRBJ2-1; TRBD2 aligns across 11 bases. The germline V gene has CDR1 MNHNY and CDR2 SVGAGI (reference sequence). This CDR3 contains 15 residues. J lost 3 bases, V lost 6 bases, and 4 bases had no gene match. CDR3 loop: CASSNLAGGYNEQFF. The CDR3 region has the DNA TGTGCCAGCAGCAATCTAGCGGGGGGCTACAATGAGCAGTTCTTC.

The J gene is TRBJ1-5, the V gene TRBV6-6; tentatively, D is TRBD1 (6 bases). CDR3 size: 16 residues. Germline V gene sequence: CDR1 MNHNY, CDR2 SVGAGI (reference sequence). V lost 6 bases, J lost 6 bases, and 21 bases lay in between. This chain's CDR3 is CASSLALGASTQPQHF. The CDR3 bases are TGTGCCAGCAGCCTAGCCCTGGGGGCCTCGACTCAGCCCCAGCATTTT.

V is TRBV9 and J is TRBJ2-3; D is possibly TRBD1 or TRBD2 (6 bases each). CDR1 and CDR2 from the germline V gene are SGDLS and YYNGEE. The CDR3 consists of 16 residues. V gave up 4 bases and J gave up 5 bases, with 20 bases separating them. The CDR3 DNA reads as TGTGCCAGCAGCTCACCCCCTTCGGGGGCGGGAGATACGCAGTATTTT. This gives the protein CASSSPPSGAGDTQYF.

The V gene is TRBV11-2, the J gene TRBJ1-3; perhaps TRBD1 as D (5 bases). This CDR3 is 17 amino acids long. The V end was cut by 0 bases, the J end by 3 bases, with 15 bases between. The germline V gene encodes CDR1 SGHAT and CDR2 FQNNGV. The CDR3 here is CASSLDQSGRVGNTIYF. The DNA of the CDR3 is TGTGCCAGCAGCTTAGATCAGTCGGGGCGCGTTGGAAACACCATATATTTT.

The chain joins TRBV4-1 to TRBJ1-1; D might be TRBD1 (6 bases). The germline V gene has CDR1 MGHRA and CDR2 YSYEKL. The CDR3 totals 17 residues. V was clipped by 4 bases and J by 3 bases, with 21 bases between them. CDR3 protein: CASSRGQTAWVDTEAFF. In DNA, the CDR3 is TGCGCCAGCAGCCGTGGACAGACGGCGTGGGTGGACACTGAAGCTTTCTTT.

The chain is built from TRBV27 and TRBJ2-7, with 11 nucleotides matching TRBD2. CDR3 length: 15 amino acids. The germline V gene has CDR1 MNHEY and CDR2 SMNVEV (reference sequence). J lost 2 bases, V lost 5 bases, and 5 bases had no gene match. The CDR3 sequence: CASSLTSGVTYEQYF. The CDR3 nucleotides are TGTGCCAGCAGTCTGACTAGCGGGGTTACCTACGAGCAGTACTTC.

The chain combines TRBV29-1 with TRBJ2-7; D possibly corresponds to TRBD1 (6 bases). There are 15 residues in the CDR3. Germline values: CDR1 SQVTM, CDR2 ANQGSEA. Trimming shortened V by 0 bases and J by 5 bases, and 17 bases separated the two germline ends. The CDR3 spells CSVEDHSGEVDEQYF. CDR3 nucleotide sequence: TGCAGCGTTGAAGATCACTCAGGGGAAGTCGACGAGCAGTACTTC.

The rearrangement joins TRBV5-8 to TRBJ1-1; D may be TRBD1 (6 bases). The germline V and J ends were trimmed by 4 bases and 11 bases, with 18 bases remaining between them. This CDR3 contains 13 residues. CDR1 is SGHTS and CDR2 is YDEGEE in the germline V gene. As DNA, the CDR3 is TGTGCCAGCAGCGCTGCACAGGGCCCAAGGGCTTTCTTT. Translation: CASSAAQGPRAFF. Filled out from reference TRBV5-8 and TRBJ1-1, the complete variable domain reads EAGVTQSPTHLIKTRGQQATLRCSPISGHTSVYWYQQALGLGLQFLLWYDEGEERNRGNFPPRFSGRQFPNYSSELNVNALELEDSALYLCASSAAQGPRAFFGQGTRLTVV.

CDR3 loop: CASSIVGATNEKLFF. CDR3 in DNA: TGTGCCAGTAGTATAGTAGGTGCAACTAATGAAAAACTGTTTTTT. The J gene is TRBJ1-4, the V gene TRBV19; D is ambiguous. This CDR3 spans 15 amino acids. The V end lost 1 base, the J end lost 0 bases, and 6 bases lay between the germline ends. Germline-derived CDR1 and CDR2 are LNHDA and SQIVND (reference sequence).

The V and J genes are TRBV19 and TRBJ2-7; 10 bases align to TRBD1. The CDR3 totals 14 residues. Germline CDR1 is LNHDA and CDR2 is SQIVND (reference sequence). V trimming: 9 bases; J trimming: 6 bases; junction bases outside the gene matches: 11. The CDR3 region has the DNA TGTGCCAGCTCGCGACAGGGGGCGGTCCTCGAGCAGTACTTC. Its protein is CASSRQGAVLEQYF.

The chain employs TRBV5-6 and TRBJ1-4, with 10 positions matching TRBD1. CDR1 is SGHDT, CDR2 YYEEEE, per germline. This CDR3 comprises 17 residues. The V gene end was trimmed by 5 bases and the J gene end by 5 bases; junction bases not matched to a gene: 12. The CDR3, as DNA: TGTGCCAGCAGTGTGAGGGACAGGGGCTTTATGAATGAAAAACTGTTTTTT. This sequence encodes CASSVRDRGFMNEKLFF.

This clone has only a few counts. The CDR3 nucleotides read TGTGCCAGCAGTTCTTCATTGGGCAGTTTGGAGACCCAGTACTTC. This sequence encodes CASSSSLGSLETQYF. This rearrangement joins TRBV28 to TRBJ2-5, with no clear D. The CDR3 consists of 15 residues. V lost 4 bases, J lost 5 bases, and 17 bases lay in between. In germline, CDR1 is MDHEN, CDR2 SYDVKM. Supplemented by reference TRBV28 and TRBJ2-5, the full variable domain reads DVKVTQSSRYLVKRTGEKVFLECVQDMDHENMFWYRQDPGLGLRLIYFSYDVKMKEKGDIPEGYSVSREKKERFSLILESASTNQTSMYLCASSSSLGSLETQYFGPGTRLLVL.

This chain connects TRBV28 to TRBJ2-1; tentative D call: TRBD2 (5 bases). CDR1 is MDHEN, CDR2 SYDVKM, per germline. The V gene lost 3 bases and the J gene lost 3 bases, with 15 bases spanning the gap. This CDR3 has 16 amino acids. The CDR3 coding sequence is TGTGCCAGCAGTTTTACGGCGGGCAGCTTCTACAATGAGCAGTTCTTC. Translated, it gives CASSFTAGSFYNEQFF.

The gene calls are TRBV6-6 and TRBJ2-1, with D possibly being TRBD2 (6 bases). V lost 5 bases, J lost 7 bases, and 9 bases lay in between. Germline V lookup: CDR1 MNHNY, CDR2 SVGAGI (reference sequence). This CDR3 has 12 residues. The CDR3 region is CASSPSGNEQFF. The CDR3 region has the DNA TGTGCCAGCAGTCCCAGCGGGAATGAGCAGTTCTTC.

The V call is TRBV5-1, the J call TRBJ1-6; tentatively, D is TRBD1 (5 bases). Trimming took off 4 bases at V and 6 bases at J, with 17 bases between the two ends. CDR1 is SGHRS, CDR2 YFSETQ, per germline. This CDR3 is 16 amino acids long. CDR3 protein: CASSRLLDGTNSPLHF. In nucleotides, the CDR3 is TGCGCCAGCAGCCGCCTCTTGGACGGGACTAATTCACCCCTCCACTTT.

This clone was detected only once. The CDR3 sequence: CASSGDLGSYNEQFF. In DNA form, the CDR3 reads TGTGCCAGCAGCGGGGACCTAGGGTCCTACAATGAGCAGTTCTTC. The chain joins TRBV9 to TRBJ2-1; perhaps D is TRBD1 or TRBD2 (5 bases each). Trimming shortened V by 3 bases and J by 1 base, and 11 bases separated the two germline ends. The CDR3 has 15 residues. The germline CDR1 and CDR2 sequences are SGDLS and YYNGEE.

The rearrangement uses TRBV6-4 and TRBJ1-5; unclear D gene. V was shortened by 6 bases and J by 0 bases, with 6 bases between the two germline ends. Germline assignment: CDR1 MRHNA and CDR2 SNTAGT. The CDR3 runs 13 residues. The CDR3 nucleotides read TGTGCCAGCAGATTTTATAGCAATCAGCCCCAGCATTTT. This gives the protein CASRFYSNQPQHF.

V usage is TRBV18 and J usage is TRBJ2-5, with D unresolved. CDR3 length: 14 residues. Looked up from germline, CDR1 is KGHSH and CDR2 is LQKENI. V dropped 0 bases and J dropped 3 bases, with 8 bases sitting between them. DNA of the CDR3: TGTGCCAGCTCACCACCCGCAGGCAAAGAGACCCAGTACTTC. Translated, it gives CASSPPAGKETQYF.

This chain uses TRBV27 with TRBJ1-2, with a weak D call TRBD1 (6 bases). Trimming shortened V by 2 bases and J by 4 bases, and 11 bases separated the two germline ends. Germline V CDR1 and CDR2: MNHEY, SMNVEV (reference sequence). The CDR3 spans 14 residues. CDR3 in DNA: TGTGCCAGCAGTTTACAGGGGCTCGGCTATGGCTACACCTTC. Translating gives CASSLQGLGYGYTF.

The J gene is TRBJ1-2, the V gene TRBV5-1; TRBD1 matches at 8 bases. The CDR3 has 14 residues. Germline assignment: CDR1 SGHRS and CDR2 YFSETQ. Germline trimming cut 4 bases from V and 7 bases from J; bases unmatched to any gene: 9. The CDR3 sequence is CASSGYQGAGGYTF. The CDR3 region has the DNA TGCGCCAGCAGCGGGTATCAGGGGGCTGGTGGCTACACCTTC.

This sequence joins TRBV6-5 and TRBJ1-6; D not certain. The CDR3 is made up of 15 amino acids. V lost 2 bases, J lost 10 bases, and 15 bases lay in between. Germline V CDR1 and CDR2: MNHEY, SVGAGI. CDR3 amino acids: CASSYGRVWGSPLHF. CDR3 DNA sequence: TGTGCCAGCAGTTACGGGAGGGTATGGGGATCACCCCTCCACTTT.

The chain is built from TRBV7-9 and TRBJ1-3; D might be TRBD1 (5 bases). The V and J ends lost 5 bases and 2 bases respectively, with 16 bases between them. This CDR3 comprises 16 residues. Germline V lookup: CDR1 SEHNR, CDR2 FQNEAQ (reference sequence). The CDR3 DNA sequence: TGTGCCAGCAGCCCTGGGTCCGGGGGGACTGGAAACACCATATATTTT. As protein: CASSPGSGGTGNTIYF.

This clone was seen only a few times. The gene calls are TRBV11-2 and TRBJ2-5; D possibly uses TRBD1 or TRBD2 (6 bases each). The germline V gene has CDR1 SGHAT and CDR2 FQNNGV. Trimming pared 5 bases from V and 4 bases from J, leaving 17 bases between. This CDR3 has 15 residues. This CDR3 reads CASSPLGGPPETQYF. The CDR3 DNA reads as TGTGCCAGCAGCCCTCTCGGGGGCCCTCCAGAGACCCAGTACTTC.

CDR3 sequence reads: CASTNSGLRKFF. As DNA, the CDR3 is TGCGCCAGCACAAATTCAGGACTCAGAAAGTTCTTC. This rearrangement joins TRBV5-1 to TRBJ2-1; maybe TRBD2 (5 bases). The CDR3 consists of 12 residues. Trimming removed 6 bases from V and 14 bases from J, with 18 bases in between. The germline CDR1 and CDR2 sequences are SGHRS and YFSETQ.

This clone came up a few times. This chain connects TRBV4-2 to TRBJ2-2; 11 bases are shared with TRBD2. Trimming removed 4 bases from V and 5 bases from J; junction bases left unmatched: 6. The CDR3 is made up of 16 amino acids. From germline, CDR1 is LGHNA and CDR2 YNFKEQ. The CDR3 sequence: CASSRLAGGWTGELFF. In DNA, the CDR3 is TGTGCCAGCAGCCGGCTAGCGGGGGGATGGACCGGGGAGCTGTTTTTT.

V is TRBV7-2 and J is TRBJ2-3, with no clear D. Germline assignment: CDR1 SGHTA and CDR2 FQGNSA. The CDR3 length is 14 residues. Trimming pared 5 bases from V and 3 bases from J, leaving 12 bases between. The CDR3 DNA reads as TGTGCCAGCAGCCTCCGGTCCTCTACAGATACGCAGTATTTT. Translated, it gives CASSLRSSTDTQYF. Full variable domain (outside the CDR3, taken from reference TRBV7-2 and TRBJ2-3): GAGVSQSPSNKVTEKGKDVELRCDPISGHTALYWYRQSLGQGLEFLIYFQGNSAPDKSGLPSDRFSAERTGGSVSTLTIQRTQQEDSAVYLCASSLRSSTDTQYFGPGTRLTVL.